These 9 T cell receptor beta chains were all obtained from the same sample, sequenced in a study of cytomegalovirus exposure and HLA in healthy donors. Method: immunoSEQ multiplex PCR; TCRdb's copy keeps in-frame clones and lacks some. The repertoire includes under 300,000 clones, around 91% of them detected once, and more than 0.35% sits in the top ten. The sequenced sample consisted of PBMCs. Receptors were obtained from a young woman in good health and CMV-seronegative.

The V and J genes are TRBV28 and TRBJ1-1; the D gene is possibly TRBD1 (5 bases). CDR1 is MDHEN, CDR2 SYDVKM, per germline. The CDR3 length is 14 residues. V lost 5 bases and J lost 5, with 15 bases in between. CDR3 coding DNA: TGTGCCAGCAGTCTCACGGCAGGGCGGACTGAAGCTTTCTTT. Its protein is CASSLTAGRTEAFF. The variable domain in full, with the rest retrieved from reference TRBV28 and TRBJ1-1, is DVKVTQSSRYLVKRTGEKVFLECVQDMDHENMFWYRQDPGLGLRLIYFSYDVKMKEKGDIPEGYSVSREKKERFSLILESASTNQTSMYLCASSLTAGRTEAFFGQGTRLTVV.

The chain recombines TRBV4-1 with TRBJ1-5, with 7 positions matching TRBD1. This CDR3 has 15 amino acids. Unmatched junction bases numbered 6, after V lost 3 bases and J lost 4 bases. The germline CDR1 and CDR2 sequences are MGHRA and YSYEKL. CDR3 in DNA: TGCGCCAGCAGCCATGAAGACAGGGATAATCAGCCCCAGCATTTT. This codes for CASSHEDRDNQPQHF.

The V gene is TRBV10-3, the J gene TRBJ2-1; no definite D call. Germline V gives CDR1 ENHRY, CDR2 SYGVKD. V lost 10 bases and J 8 bases, leaving 12 bases between the germline ends. The CDR3 totals 11 residues. CDR3 nucleotide sequence: TGTGCCACCGGCGGAGACCATGAGCAGTTCTTC. It translates to CATGGDHEQFF.

This clone showed up just a few times. The V gene is TRBV18, the J gene TRBJ2-7, with D maybe TRBD2 (5 bases). Trimming removed 4 bases from V and 6 bases from J, with 16 bases in between. The germline V gene encodes CDR1 KGHSH and CDR2 LQKENI. CDR3 length: 14 residues. The DNA of the CDR3 is TGTGCCAGCTCACTGGGAACCGAGGGTGGCGAGCAGTACGTC. Its protein product is CASSLGTEGGEQYV.

CDR3 sequence reads: CASSPEAILKAFF. CDR3 DNA: TGTGCCAGCAGCCCTGAAGCAATTTTGAAAGCTTTCTTT. The genes are TRBV28 and TRBJ1-1; D uncertain. The V gene lost 6 bases and the J gene lost 9 bases, with 17 bases spanning the gap. Germline V lookup: CDR1 MDHEN, CDR2 SYDVKM. CDR3 length: 13 amino acids.

The chain links TRBV10-2 to TRBJ1-5; D not certain. Germline V CDR1 and CDR2: WSHSY, SAAADI. Trimming pared 0 bases from V and 6 bases from J, leaving 6 bases between. The CDR3 runs 13 residues. CDR3 sequence: CASSESGVQPQHF. DNA for the CDR3: TGCGCCAGCAGTGAGTCCGGGGTTCAGCCCCAGCATTTT.

This chain joins TRBV5-1 and TRBJ2-6; weak D call: TRBD1 (5 bases). V was pared by 2 bases and J by 1 base, with 10 bases between. The CDR3 length is 16 residues. Germline CDR1 is SGHRS and CDR2 is YFSETQ. Written as DNA, the CDR3 is TGCGCCAGCAGCTTACAGGCTGGGTCTGGGGCCAACGTCCTGACTTTC. This gives the protein CASSLQAGSGANVLTF.

This clone was recorded only once. The J gene is TRBJ1-2, the V gene TRBV13; D unclear. CDR3 size: 14 residues. The V end lost 5 bases, the J end lost 3 bases, and 13 bases lay between the germline ends. Looked up from germline, CDR1 is PRHDT and CDR2 is FYEKMQ (reference sequence). CDR3 residues: CASSVSGLHYGYTF. In DNA, the CDR3 is TGTGCCAGCAGCGTAAGCGGACTGCACTATGGCTACACCTTC.

V gene TRBV10-3 combines with J gene TRBJ1-1, with a possible D match to TRBD1 (5 bases). The CDR3 has 16 amino acids. The ends were cut back, 7 bases at V and 3 bases at J, with 21 bases in the middle. Germline V gives CDR1 ENHRY, CDR2 SYGVKD. The DNA of the CDR3 is TGTGCCATCACCGAGTCGGGGAGGGGAGGGGACACTGAAGCTTTCTTT. Its translation: CAITESGRGGDTEAFF.